The rows below give T cell receptor beta chains drawn from one sample of a study of beta chain features in type 1 diabetes. TCRdb keeps only in-frame clones here, not all; method: immunoSEQ multiplex PCR. The sample has fewer than 900,000 clones, roughly a sixth seen once; the top ten hold roughly 0.025%. The sequenced material came from naive CD4+ T cells from blood. The origin of the receptors is a woman younger than 30 in good health. Both conserved end residues are part of each CDR3. A D gene is named only where the DNA matches it firmly. Rows give clone size only sometimes, using once, few, many, or a class for an expanded clone.

CDR3nt	CDR3aa	d_gene	len	abundance	v_gene	j_gene
TGTGCCAGCAGTGATGCGGGAGGGAGGGAGACCCAGTACTTC	CASSDAGGRETQYF	TRBD2	14	few	TRBV25-1	TRBJ2-5
TGTGCCAGTAGTATAACAGTTGCAGGCGGCAATCAGCCCCAGCATTTT	CASSITVAGGNQPQHF	NA	16	NA	TRBV19	TRBJ1-5
TGTGCCAGCAGCTTAAGACAGGGAGCAGATACGCAGTATTTT	CASSLRQGADTQYF	TRBD1	14	NA	TRBV7-2	TRBJ2-3
TGTGCCAGCACGAGCGGGTCAGGGGCCAACGTCCTGACTTTC	CASTSGSGANVLTF	NA	14	few	TRBV5-4	TRBJ2-6
TGTGCCAGCAGCTTATTCACCTCTCGCGGGACGCCTAACGAGCAGTACTTC	CASSLFTSRGTPNEQYF	NA	17	NA	TRBV7-2	TRBJ2-7
TGTGCCAGCAGCCCGAACACTGAAGCTTTCTTT	CASSPNTEAFF	NA	11	NA	TRBV6-6	TRBJ1-1
TGTGCCAGCAGCCCACGAATAGCGGTAAACTCCTACGAGCAGTACTTC	CASSPRIAVNSYEQYF	NA	16	few	TRBV7-2	TRBJ2-7
TGTGCCAGCAGGAAGACAGGGGGCGGCTCCTACGAGCAGTACTTC	CASRKTGGGSYEQYF	TRBD1	15	NA	TRBV27	TRBJ2-7
TGTGCCAGCAGCTTAGTGGTTTGGTCCGGAGCGGGAGCTCTAGATACGCAGTATTTT	CASSLVVWSGAGALDTQYF	TRBD2	19	few	TRBV7-2	TRBJ2-3
TGTGCCAGCAGCATTCAGGGGACGATCGGGGAGCTGTTTTTT	CASSIQGTIGELFF	NA	14	few	TRBV5-8	TRBJ2-2
TGTGCCAGCAGCTTAGCAGGGGTTTCGGGCTATGGCTACACCTTC	CASSLAGVSGYGYTF	NA	15	few	TRBV7-8	TRBJ1-2
TGTGCCAGTGGGGACAGGGTGAACACTGAAGCTTTCTTT	CASGDRVNTEAFF	TRBD1	13	NA	TRBV25-1	TRBJ1-1
TGTGCCAGTAGTTTCCGACTAGCGGGAGCGTCGTACGAGCAGTACTTC	CASSFRLAGASYEQYF	TRBD2	16	NA	TRBV19	TRBJ2-7
TGTGCCATCAAGGGACAGGCATACAATGAGCAGTTCTTC	CAIKGQAYNEQFF	TRBD1	13	many	TRBV10-3	TRBJ2-1
TGTGCCAGCCGTGGCGGGGGGATTCACTATGGCTACACCTTC	CASRGGGIHYGYTF	NA	14	few	TRBV2	TRBJ1-2
TGCGCCAGCAGCCAAGATCGGCTAGCGGGAGGTGGGGAGCAGTACTTC	CASSQDRLAGGGEQYF	TRBD2	16	NA	TRBV4-3	TRBJ2-7
TGTGCCAGCAGCCAAGATACCCAGGATCCATATGGCTACACCTTC	CASSQDTQDPYGYTF	NA	15	NA	TRBV4-2	TRBJ1-2
TGTGCCAGCAGCTTAGAACTAGCGGGAGTAATCGAGCAGTACTTC	CASSLELAGVIEQYF	TRBD2	15	NA	TRBV13	TRBJ2-7